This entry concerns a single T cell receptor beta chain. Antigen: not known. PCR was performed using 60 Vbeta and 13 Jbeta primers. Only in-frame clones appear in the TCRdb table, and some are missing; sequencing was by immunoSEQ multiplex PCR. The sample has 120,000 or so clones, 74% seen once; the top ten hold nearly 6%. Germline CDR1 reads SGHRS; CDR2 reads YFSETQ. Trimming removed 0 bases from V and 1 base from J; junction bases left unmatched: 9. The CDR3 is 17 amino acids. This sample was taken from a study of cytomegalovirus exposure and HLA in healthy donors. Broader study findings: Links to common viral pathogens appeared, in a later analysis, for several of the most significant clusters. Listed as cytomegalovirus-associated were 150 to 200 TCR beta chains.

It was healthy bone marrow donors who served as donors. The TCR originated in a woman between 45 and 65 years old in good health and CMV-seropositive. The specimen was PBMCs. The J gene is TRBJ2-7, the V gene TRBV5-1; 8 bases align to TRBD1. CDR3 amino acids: CASSLAKDRVFSYEQYF. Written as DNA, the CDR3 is TGCGCCAGCAGCTTGGCAAAGGACAGGGTGTTTTCCTACGAGCAGTACTTC.